Below are 10 T cell receptor beta chains sequenced from a single sample in a study of T cells after yellow fever vaccination (dated by TCRdb to about 2019). According to the study, the label for this sample's treatment or condition signals: live attenuated yellow fever vaccine strain. Library creation used 5' RACE. Sequencing was carried out with an Illumina NovaSeq 6000. TCRdb handled the public reads itself, with Q25 trimming in fastp and clone calling in MiXCR, and kept productive beta chains. Each CDR3 protein gets just one entry, which takes the most common genes and DNA from the rows behind it. This sample comprises some 240,000 distinct CDR3 sequences, around 5.3% of them detected only once. Of the sample, around 3.5% falls within the top ten clones. This specimen was CD4+ T cells sorted from PBMCs, taken on the day of the yellow fever booster vaccination. The receptors were sampled from a young man who received the YFV17D yellow fever vaccine.

The sample holds many counts of this clonotype. V usage is TRBV5-1 and J usage is TRBJ1-5; 9 nucleotides match TRBD1. This CDR3 comprises 14 residues. Germline V gene data show CDR1 as SGHRS and CDR2 as YFSETQ. Germline trimming cut 4 bases from V and 4 bases from J; bases unmatched to any gene: 3. CDR3 protein: CASSPGTGNQPQHF. Written as DNA, the CDR3 is TGCGCCAGCAGCCCCGGGACAGGGAATCAGCCCCAGCATTTT.

This clonotype was observed a handful of times. The chain is built from TRBV20-1 and TRBJ2-6; D remains ambiguous. V lost 6 bases and J 0 bases, leaving 9 bases between the germline ends. There are 14 residues in the CDR3. Per germline, CDR1 DFQATT and CDR2 SNEGSKA (reference sequence). CDR3 nucleotide sequence: TGCAGTGCCACTTATGACTCTGGGGCCAACGTCCTGACTTTC. Translation gives CSATYDSGANVLTF.

The chain links TRBV4-2 to TRBJ2-5, with a tentative D call TRBD1 (5 bases). V was trimmed by 0 bases and J by 4 bases, leaving 9 bases between them. Looked up from germline, CDR1 is LGHNA and CDR2 is YNFKEQ. The CDR3 has 14 residues. CDR3 sequence reads: CASSQEWGSETQYF. CDR3 coding DNA: TGTGCCAGCAGCCAAGAATGGGGCTCAGAGACCCAGTACTTC.

There are many counts of this clonotype. The chain links TRBV6-5 to TRBJ2-5; D unclear. Germline CDR1 reads MNHEY; CDR2 reads SVGAGI. Trimming left V 6 bases short and J 2 bases short, with 16 bases between. The CDR3 contains 15 residues. The CDR3 loop reads CASSRTLLWQETQYF. The CDR3 bases are TGTGCCAGCAGCCGGACCCTGCTCTGGCAAGAGACCCAGTACTTC.

Only a few counts were recorded for this clonotype. Germline and junction disagree at one end, which may indicate a read error. This sequence joins TRBV19 and TRBJ1-1, with a weak D call TRBD1 (6 bases). The germline V gene has CDR1 LNHDA and CDR2 SQIVND (reference sequence). The CDR3 is 16 amino acids. This CDR3 reads CASSIDGQGTNAEAFF. CDR3 bases: TGTGCCAGTAGTATAGATGGCCAGGGGACGAACGCTGAAGCTTTCTTT.

V is TRBV7-3 and J is TRBJ1-1; the D is unclear. Trimming pared 0 bases from V and 6 bases from J, leaving 5 bases between. Germline V gene sequence: CDR1 SGHTA, CDR2 FQGTGA. The CDR3 runs 12 residues. This chain's CDR3 is CASSLTQSEAFF. CDR3 sequence (DNA): TGTGCCAGCAGCTTAACACAGTCTGAAGCTTTCTTT.

In this sample, this clonotype turned up many times. The gene calls are TRBV12-3 or TRBV12-4 and TRBJ2-1; D is possibly TRBD1 (6 bases). The CDR3 has 14 amino acids. V gave up 5 bases and J gave up 2 bases, with 10 bases separating them. The CDR3 spells CASSLDRTYNEQFF. CDR3 sequence (DNA): TGTGCCAGCAGTCTGGACAGAACCTACAATGAGCAGTTCTTC.

The chain recombines TRBV11-1 with TRBJ2-7, with a possible D match to TRBD2 (5 bases). The ends were cut back, 0 bases at V and 6 bases at J, with 12 bases in the middle. Germline CDR1 and CDR2: SGHAT and FQDESV (reference sequence). The CDR3 runs to 14 residues. This CDR3 is CASSLAGIRSEQYF. The CDR3 nucleotides are TGTGCCAGCAGCTTAGCCGGGATAAGGAGCGAGCAGTACTTC.

The V gene is TRBV5-1, the J gene TRBJ2-5; D perhaps matches TRBD2 (5 bases). The germline CDR1 and CDR2 sequences are SGHRS and YFSETQ. The length of the CDR3 is 15 residues. V shed 1 base and J shed 1 base, with 11 bases lying between them. The CDR3 sequence: CASSLSPGTQETQYF. The CDR3 region has the DNA TGCGCCAGCAGCTTGTCACCGGGAACCCAAGAGACCCAGTACTTC. Supplemented by reference TRBV5-1 and TRBJ2-5, the full variable domain reads KAGVTQTPRYLIKTRGQQVTLSCSPISGHRSVSWYQQTPGQGLQFLFEYFSETQRNKGNFPGRFSGRQFSNSRSEMNVSTLELGDSALYLCASSLSPGTQETQYFGPGTRLLVL.

In this sample, this clonotype turned up a few times. This chain connects TRBV20-1 to TRBJ2-7; D remains unclear. Germline CDR1 reads DFQATT; CDR2 reads SNEGSKA (reference sequence). The CDR3 sequence is 13 residues long. Trimming took 4 bases from V and 3 from J, leaving 13 bases between them. The CDR3: CSATARMFYEQYF. In nucleotides, the CDR3 is TGCAGTGCTACAGCCAGGATGTTCTACGAGCAGTACTTC.